This T cell receptor beta chain was obtained from a study of control samples from healthy donors and cancer patients. Trimming cost V 2 bases and J 7 bases, with 12 bases left between them. The CDR3 runs to 14 residues. Per germline, CDR1 SGHRS and CDR2 YFSETQ. TCRdb keeps only in-frame clones here, not all; method: immunoSEQ multiplex PCR. The data hold 100,000 to 150,000 clones, with around 92% observed a single time. The sequence was collected from an elderly man with head and neck cancer. The chain recombines TRBV5-1 with TRBJ2-2; possible D gene TRBD2, 6 bases. The sequenced sample was PBMCs. The CDR3, as DNA: TGCGCCAGCAGCTTAGGAGGGCTGGGCGGGGAGCTGTTTTTT. Translated, it gives CASSLGGLGGELFF.